The 6 T cell receptor beta chains in this list originate from one sample, sequenced in a study of shared clonotypes between healthy human individuals. The protocol was immunoSEQ multiplex PCR, while the TCRdb copy is restricted to in-frame clones and leaves out a portion. This sample has roughly 1,500,000 clones, with 95% to 99% found just once. The sample consisted of naive CD4+ T cells sorted from blood. Subset here: CD45RA+ positively selected. The source is a man aged 30-40 years in good health.

The chain uses TRBV4-3 and TRBJ2-5, with 7 positions matching TRBD2. Near its end, the DNA agrees better with TRBJ2-7, so the J call may be wrong. CDR3 length: 15 residues. Germline V lookup: CDR1 LGHNA, CDR2 YSLEER. The CDR3 here is CASSQDLAGAYEQYF. CDR3 nucleotide sequence: TGCGCCAGCAGCCAAGATCTGGCGGGGGCCTACGAGCAGTACTTC.

The chain links TRBV4-3 to TRBJ2-7; D gene unclear. V lost 1 base and J 7 bases, leaving 11 bases between the germline ends. The CDR3 runs to 13 residues. CDR1 is LGHNA, CDR2 YSLEER, per germline. CDR3 sequence (DNA): TGCGCCAGCAGCCAAGCGATTGGGTGGGAGCAGTACTTC. Translation gives CASSQAIGWEQYF.

In regard to this clone: This sample also contains other DNA sequences that code for the same CDR3. The chain combines TRBV9 with TRBJ2-3; D uncertain. The length of the CDR3 is 12 residues. CDR1 and CDR2 (germline): SGDLS, YYNGEE. V lost 0 bases and J 3 bases, leaving 2 bases between the germline ends. CDR3: CASSVATDTQYF. DNA of the CDR3: TGTGCCAGCAGCGTAGCGACAGATACGCAGTATTTT.

This chain connects TRBV28 to TRBJ2-5; TRBD1 agrees at 9 bases. With 7 bases clipped from V and 7 bases from J, the junction kept 16 bases outside the gene matches. CDR1 and CDR2 from the germline V gene are MDHEN and SYDVKM. The CDR3 runs 16 residues. The CDR3 DNA sequence: TGTGCCAGCAACTTCAGGACCGGGACAGGGAGTGGGACCCAGTACTTC. It encodes CASNFRTGTGSGTQYF.

This sequence joins TRBV7-2 and TRBJ1-4; 12 bases are a match to TRBD1. CDR3 size: 15 residues. With 5 bases clipped from V and 6 bases from J, the junction kept 4 bases outside the gene matches. Germline CDR1 and CDR2: SGHTA and FQGNSA. The CDR3: CASSPGQGAHEKLFF. As DNA, the CDR3 is TGTGCCAGCAGCCCGGGACAGGGGGCGCATGAAAAACTGTTTTTT. The variable domain in full, with the rest retrieved from reference TRBV7-2 and TRBJ1-4, is GAGVSQSPSNKVTEKGKDVELRCDPISGHTALYWYRQSLGQGLEFLIYFQGNSAPDKSGLPSDRFSAERTGGSVSTLTIQRTQQEDSAVYLCASSPGQGAHEKLFFGSGTQLSVL.

The V gene is TRBV5-4, the J gene TRBJ2-5, with D perhaps TRBD1 (6 bases). The length of the CDR3 is 14 residues. Germline loops: CDR1 SGHNT, CDR2 YYREEE (reference sequence). Trimming removed 0 bases from V and 4 bases from J, with 10 bases in between. CDR3: CASSLAGRGETQYF. As DNA, the CDR3 is TGTGCCAGCAGCTTGGCCGGCAGGGGAGAGACCCAGTACTTC.